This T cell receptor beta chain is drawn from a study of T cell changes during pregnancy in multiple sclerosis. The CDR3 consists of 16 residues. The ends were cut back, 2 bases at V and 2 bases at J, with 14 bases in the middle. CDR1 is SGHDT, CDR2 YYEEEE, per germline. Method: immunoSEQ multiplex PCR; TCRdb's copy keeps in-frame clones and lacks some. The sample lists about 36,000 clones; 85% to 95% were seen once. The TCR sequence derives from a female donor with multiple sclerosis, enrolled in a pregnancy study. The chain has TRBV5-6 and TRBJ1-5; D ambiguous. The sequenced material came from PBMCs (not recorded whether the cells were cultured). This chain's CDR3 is CASSLGPPSGNQPQHF. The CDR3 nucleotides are TGTGCCAGCAGCTTAGGACCCCCGAGTGGCAATCAGCCCCAGCATTTT.